This T cell receptor (beta chain) emerged from a study of T cells after yellow fever vaccination. MiXCR, run by TCRdb on the 5' RACE reads, gives a single entry per CDR3 protein. Of roughly 300,000 distinct CDR3 sequences listed, 6.8% are singletons. This clonotype was counted at least ten times. The CDR3 length is 14 residues. Germline V gene data show CDR1 as SGHRS and CDR2 as YFSETQ. V lost 3 bases to trimming and J lost 5 bases; unmatched junction nucleotides: 2. The chain uses TRBV5-1 and TRBJ2-5; TRBD2 aligns across 12 bases. The sequence derives from a man between 18 and 29 years old who received the YFV17D yellow fever vaccine. The specimen comprised PBMCs, sampled roughly 45 days after the first yellow fever vaccination. This CDR3 reads CASSSGTSGETQYF. The CDR3 region has the DNA TGCGCCAGCAGCTCCGGGACTAGCGGGGAGACCCAGTACTTC. Looking up the rest from reference TRBV5-1 and TRBJ2-5 gives the full variable domain: KAGVTQTPRYLIKTRGQQVTLSCSPISGHRSVSWYQQTPGQGLQFLFEYFSETQRNKGNFPGRFSGRQFSNSRSEMNVSTLELGDSALYLCASSSGTSGETQYFGPGTRLLVL.